This TCR beta chain was obtained from a study of blood T cell repertoires in COVID-19. Looking at the study overall: The United States, Italy and Spain supplied acute and convalescent COVID-19 samples. The analysed material was cDNA or gDNA that came from T cells, B-cell-depleted T cells, or PBMCs.

In the original analysis: Researchers report that nucleated cell counts were estimated from reference gene primer amplification. TCRdb keeps only in-frame clones here, not all; method: immunoSEQ multiplex PCR. V and J calls and clone size follow that table, whereas D and trimming were derived from the DNA. The data show roughly 170,000 clones, about 74% seen once. The clonotype was recovered from a woman aged 80 or over with acute or convalescent COVID-19. The sequencing sample was made of peripheral blood.

The CDR3 loop reads CASSQDISTSGLSYEQYF. The CDR3 coding sequence is TGCGCCAGCAGCCAAGATATCAGCACTAGCGGCCTCTCCTACGAGCAGTACTTC. The chain couples TRBV4-1 to TRBJ2-7; 8 positions agree with TRBD2. V lost 0 bases, J lost 0 bases, and 10 bases stayed unmatched. In germline, CDR1 is MGHRA, CDR2 YSYEKL. CDR3 length: 18 amino acids.